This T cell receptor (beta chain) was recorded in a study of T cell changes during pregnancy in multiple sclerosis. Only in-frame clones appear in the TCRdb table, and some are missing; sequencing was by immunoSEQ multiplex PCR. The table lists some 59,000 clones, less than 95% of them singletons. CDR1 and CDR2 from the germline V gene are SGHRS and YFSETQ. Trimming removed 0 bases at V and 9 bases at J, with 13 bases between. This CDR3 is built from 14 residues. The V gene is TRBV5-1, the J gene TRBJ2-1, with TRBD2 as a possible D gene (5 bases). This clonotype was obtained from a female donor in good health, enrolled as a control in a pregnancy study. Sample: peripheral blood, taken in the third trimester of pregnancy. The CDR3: CASSLEASWGEQFF. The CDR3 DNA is TGCGCCAGCAGCTTGGAGGCTAGCTGGGGTGAGCAGTTCTTC.